These 23 T cell receptor beta chains were all obtained from the same sample, sequenced in a study of T cell responses to AZD1222 COVID-19 vaccine. Assay: immunoSEQ multiplex PCR; the TCRdb copy retains only in-frame clones and omits some. This table has nearly 95,000 clones, around 89% appearing once. The material sequenced was peripheral blood, taken 28 days after the second AZD1222 dose. These receptors were collected from an adult who received the AZD1222 COVID-19 vaccine.

Only one count was recorded for this clone. The chain links TRBV5-1 to TRBJ2-7, with 7 bases fitting TRBD2. V dropped 0 bases and J dropped 1; count of bases not matched to a gene: 7. The CDR3 loop spans 16 amino acids. CDR1 and CDR2 from the germline V gene are SGHRS and YFSETQ. The CDR3 DNA follows: TGCGCCAGCAGCTTGGGGGCTAGCGGAGGGTCCTACGAGCAGTACTTC. Protein product: CASSLGASGGSYEQYF.

The chain carries TRBV5-4 and TRBJ1-2, with a tentative D call TRBD1 (6 bases). This CDR3 is built from 12 residues. Germline V gene data show CDR1 as SGHNT and CDR2 as YYREEE (reference sequence). Trimming removed 4 bases from V and 4 bases from J, with 8 bases in between. The chain's CDR3 is CASSLTGYGYTF. DNA of the CDR3: TGTGCCAGCAGCCTGACAGGCTATGGCTACACCTTC.

V and J are TRBV5-1 and TRBJ2-4; D remains ambiguous. Per germline, CDR1 SGHRS and CDR2 YFSETQ. The CDR3 consists of 16 residues. V was trimmed by 0 bases and J by 1 base, leaving 11 bases between them. This chain's CDR3 is CASSLDAVRAKNIQYF. The CDR3 coding sequence is TGCGCCAGCAGCTTGGATGCGGTTAGGGCCAAAAACATTCAGTACTTC.

About this clone: Other DNA variants within this sample encode the same CDR3. This rearrangement joins TRBV7-3 to TRBJ2-1, with 11 bases lining up with TRBD2. The length of the CDR3 is 14 residues. V gave up 5 bases and J gave up 3 bases; unmatched junction bases: 0. Germline-derived CDR1 and CDR2 are SGHTA and FQGTGA. CDR3 amino acids: CASSLAGGYNEQFF. In DNA, the CDR3 is TGTGCCAGCAGCCTAGCGGGGGGCTACAATGAGCAGTTCTTC.

CDR3 sequence (DNA): TGTGCCAGCAGTTTCTTGGAGGGCACCATATATTTT. Its translation is CASSFLEGTIYF. The gene calls are TRBV12-3 or TRBV12-4 and TRBJ1-3, with no clear D. The CDR3 covers 12 residues. With 3 bases removed from V and 9 bases from J, the gap between germline ends came to 9 bases.

The chain joins TRBV4-3 to TRBJ1-4; 9 bases are a match to TRBD1. The germline V gene encodes CDR1 LGHNA and CDR2 YSLEER. This CDR3 spans 19 amino acids. V trimming: 1 base; J trimming: 1 base; junction bases outside the gene matches: 10. CDR3 in amino acids: CASSQAPTGGYVTNEKLFF. The CDR3 DNA sequence: TGCGCCAGCAGCCAAGCCCCGACAGGGGGTTACGTAACTAATGAAAAACTGTTTTTT.

The V gene is TRBV11-2, the J gene TRBJ1-3, with unresolved D. CDR3 length: 14 amino acids. V shed 3 bases and J shed 2 bases, with 8 bases lying between them. Germline values: CDR1 SGHAT, CDR2 FQNNGV. The CDR3 DNA reads as TGTGCCAGCAGCTTCGGGCAGCCTGGAAACACCATATATTTT. It yields the protein CASSFGQPGNTIYF.

This chain connects TRBV7-9 to TRBJ2-7; D gene uncertain. The length of the CDR3 is 15 residues. Looked up from germline, CDR1 is SEHNR and CDR2 is FQNEAQ (reference sequence). Trimming shortened V by 3 bases and J by 0 bases, and 12 bases separated the two germline ends. The chain's CDR3 is CASSFNRESSYEQYF. Here the CDR3 DNA reads TGTGCCAGCAGCTTTAACCGAGAGAGCTCCTACGAGCAGTACTTC. Full variable domain (remainder filled in from reference TRBV7-9 and TRBJ2-7): DTGVSQNPRHKITKRGQNVTFRCDPISEHNRLYWYRQTLGQGPEFLTYFQNEAQLEKSRLLSDRFSAERPKGSFSTLEIQRTEQGDSAMYLCASSFNRESSYEQYFGPGTRLTVT.

The chain is built from TRBV12-5 and TRBJ1-4; D not resolved. The CDR3 runs 12 residues. V lost 4 bases and J lost 4, with 4 bases in between. Germline CDR1 and CDR2: LGHNT and FRNRAP. DNA for the CDR3: TGTGCTAGTGGTTACGATAATGAAAAACTGTTTTTT. Encoded protein: CASGYDNEKLFF.

The rearrangement joins TRBV10-3 to TRBJ1-1; 7 bases are shared with TRBD1. The CDR3 covers 14 residues. Per germline, CDR1 ENHRY and CDR2 SYGVKD. Unmatched junction bases numbered 2, after V lost 1 base and J lost 3 bases. CDR3 residues: CAISEFGTDTEAFF. The CDR3 region has the DNA TGTGCCATCAGTGAGTTTGGGACAGACACTGAAGCTTTCTTT.

The genes are TRBV12-3 or TRBV12-4 and TRBJ1-2; D might be TRBD1 (5 bases). CDR3 length equals 13 residues. V dropped 4 bases and J dropped 9 bases, with 15 bases sitting between them. CDR3 in DNA: TGTGCCAGCAGTTCCACTCAGGGCCTACGCTACACCTTC. Residues: CASSSTQGLRYTF.

The chain is built from TRBV5-6 and TRBJ1-1, with 9 bases lining up with TRBD1. V shed 5 bases and J 3 bases; nucleotides not matched to a gene: 5. Germline V gives CDR1 SGHDT, CDR2 YYEEEE. The CDR3 runs 14 residues. CDR3 DNA: TGTGCCAGCAGGGAAGGACAGGGGCACACTGAAGCTTTCTTT. Translating gives CASREGQGHTEAFF.

This clone was seen only once. The chain has TRBV13 and TRBJ1-2; D uncertain. Trimming took off 2 bases at V and 4 bases at J, with 11 bases between the two ends. The CDR3 is made up of 14 amino acids. Germline CDR1 is PRHDT and CDR2 is FYEKMQ (reference sequence). The CDR3 nucleotides are TGTGCCAGCAGCTTATCGATGGAAGTCTATGGCTACACCTTC. As protein: CASSLSMEVYGYTF. Drawing the rest from reference TRBV13 and TRBJ1-2, the complete variable domain is AAGVIQSPRHLIKEKRETATLKCYPIPRHDTVYWYQQGPGQDPQFLISFYEKMQSDKGSIPDRFSAQQFSDYHSELNMSSLELGDSALYFCASSLSMEVYGYTFGSGTRLTVV.

The chain has TRBV4-1 and TRBJ2-3, with TRBD2 identical over 8 bases. CDR3 length: 16 amino acids. The germline V gene has CDR1 MGHRA and CDR2 YSYEKL. The V and J ends lost 6 bases and 2 bases, in that order; junction bases with no gene match: 10. In DNA, the CDR3 is TGCGCCAGCAGTCAACTGGAACTAGCGGACACAGATACGCAGTATTTT. This gives the protein CASSQLELADTDTQYF.

The J gene is TRBJ1-5, the V gene TRBV27; D not certain. CDR1 is MNHEY, CDR2 SMNVEV, per germline (reference sequence). Deletions cut 5 bases from V and 3 bases from J, with 11 bases between. This CDR3 has 14 amino acids. The DNA for the CDR3 is TGTGCCAGCAGTACCTTCGACAACAATCAGCCCCAGCATTTT. Translating it yields CASSTFDNNQPQHF.

The gene calls are TRBV6-1 and TRBJ1-2; 9 bases match TRBD1. The CDR3 is 14 amino acids. J gave up 4 bases and V 5 bases, and 5 bases lay outside the gene matches. Germline lookup yields CDR1 MNHNS and CDR2 SASEGT. The CDR3 bases are TGTGCCAGCAGTTCACAGGGGGCAGGCTATGGCTACACCTTC. Protein product: CASSSQGAGYGYTF.

The rearrangement links TRBV27 to TRBJ1-4; D perhaps matches TRBD1 (5 bases). The CDR3 extends over 14 amino acids. CDR1 is MNHEY, CDR2 SMNVEV, per germline (reference sequence). V lost 5 bases, J lost 4 bases, and 11 bases lay in between. CDR3 DNA: TGTGCCAGCAGTCTGACCGGGGGTAATGAAAAACTGTTTTTT. Its translation: CASSLTGGNEKLFF.

The gene calls are TRBV5-1 and TRBJ2-5; 14 bases line up with TRBD2. Germline CDR1 SGHRS, CDR2 YFSETQ. The CDR3 spans 16 residues. V lost 0 bases to trimming and J lost 5 bases; unmatched junction nucleotides: 3. For the CDR3, the DNA is TGCGCCAGCAGCTTGGGGACTAGCGGGGGGTTGGAGACCCAGTACTTC. It specifies CASSLGTSGGLETQYF. The full variable domain, rest sourced from reference TRBV5-1 and TRBJ2-5, is KAGVTQTPRYLIKTRGQQVTLSCSPISGHRSVSWYQQTPGQGLQFLFEYFSETQRNKGNFPGRFSGRQFSNSRSEMNVSTLELGDSALYLCASSLGTSGGLETQYFGPGTRLLVL.

The chain uses TRBV2 and TRBJ2-7, with D unresolved. The CDR3 length is 19 residues. Germline V gives CDR1 SNHLY, CDR2 FYNNEI. V was shortened by 3 bases and J by 0 bases, with 24 bases between the two germline ends. CDR3 nucleotide sequence: TGTGCCAGCAGTGACCCCTCCGGGCGTCCTATGAAGAGCTCCTACGAGCAGTACTTC. As protein: CASSDPSGRPMKSSYEQYF.

The CDR3 is CATLGRRSSGNTIYF. The DNA of the CDR3 is TGTGCCACCCTAGGGAGACGGAGCTCTGGAAACACCATATATTTT. The rearrangement joins TRBV19 to TRBJ1-3; D is unresolved. CDR3 size: 15 residues. Germline CDR1 LNHDA, CDR2 SQIVND (reference sequence). V was clipped by 10 bases and J by 0 bases, with 16 bases between them. The full variable domain, in which reference TRBV19 and TRBJ1-3 provide the parts outside the CDR3, is DGGITQSPKYLFRKEGQNVTLSCEQNLNHDAMYWYRQDPGQGLRLIYYSQIVNDFQKGDIAEGYSVSREKKESFPLTVTSAQKNPTAFYLCATLGRRSSGNTIYFGEGSWLTVV.

The chain is built from TRBV7-3 and TRBJ1-3; D is perhaps TRBD1 (6 bases). Germline assignment: CDR1 SGHTA and CDR2 FQGTGA. There are 14 residues in the CDR3. V lost 7 bases, J lost 4 bases, and 14 bases lay in between. CDR3 sequence: CASIRRGRGNTIYF. The CDR3 region has the DNA TGTGCCAGCATCCGACGGGGGCGCGGAAACACCATATATTTT.

This clone was picked up a small number of times. V and J are TRBV5-4 and TRBJ1-1; D is unclear. The CDR3 runs to 12 residues. Trimming shortened V by 4 bases and J by 4 bases, and 8 bases separated the two germline ends. CDR1 SGHNT and CDR2 YYREEE come from the germline V gene (reference sequence). The CDR3 DNA is TGTGCCAGCAGCCGCATAGGCACTGAAGCTTTCTTT. The encoded protein is CASSRIGTEAFF. Variable domain in full (rest from reference TRBV5-4 and TRBJ1-1): ETGVTQSPTHLIKTRGQQVTLRCSSQSGHNTVSWYQQALGQGPQFIFQYYREEENGRGNFPPRFSGLQFPNYSSELNVNALELDDSALYLCASSRIGTEAFFGQGTRLTVV.

V is TRBV30 and J is TRBJ1-6; D may be TRBD1 (6 bases). This CDR3 is built from 13 residues. The V and J ends lost 4 bases and 7 bases respectively, with 11 bases between them. From germline, CDR1 is GTSNPN and CDR2 SVGIG (reference sequence). CDR3 nucleotide sequence: TGTGCCTGGATTAGGGGGTTGAATTCACCCCTCCACTTT. Its translation is CAWIRGLNSPLHF.